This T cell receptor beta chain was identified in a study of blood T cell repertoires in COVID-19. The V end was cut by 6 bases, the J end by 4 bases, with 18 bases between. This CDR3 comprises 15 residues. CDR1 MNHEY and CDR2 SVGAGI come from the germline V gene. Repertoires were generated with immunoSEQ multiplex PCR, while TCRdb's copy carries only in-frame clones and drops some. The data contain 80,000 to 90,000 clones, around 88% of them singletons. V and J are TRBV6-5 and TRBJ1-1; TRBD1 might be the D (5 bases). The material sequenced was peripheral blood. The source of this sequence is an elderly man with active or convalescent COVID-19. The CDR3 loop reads CASSLVGDSGTEAFF. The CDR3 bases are TGTGCCAGCAGCCTAGTAGGGGACTCTGGCACTGAAGCTTTCTTT.